This TCR beta chain originates from a study of blood T cell repertoires in COVID-19. Study in general: Italy, Spain and the United States were the sources of the convalescent and acute COVID-19 samples. The cDNA or gDNA used as material had been derived from T cells, B-cell-depleted T cells, or PBMCs.

V lost 6 bases, J lost 0 bases, and 4 bases stayed unmatched. Germline V gives CDR1 MNHEY, CDR2 SVGAGI. This CDR3 is built from 15 residues. As processed by the authors: By means of reference gene primer amplification, nucleated cell counts were estimated. The repertoire was sequenced with immunoSEQ multiplex PCR; TCRdb's copy has only in-frame clones and lacks some. D and trimming were read from the DNA, whereas the V and J calls and clone size are those reported in that table. The sample shows about 14,000 clones, roughly nine tenths of them seen only once. The chain carries TRBV6-5 and TRBJ2-1, with 8 positions matching TRBD2. Sequencing used peripheral blood. The clonotype comes from a man aged 45-65 years with active COVID-19. The CDR3: CASSYTSGSYNEQFF. CDR3 coding DNA: TGTGCCAGCAGCTATACTAGCGGCTCCTACAATGAGCAGTTCTTC.